Each of the 9 T cell receptor beta chains below was sequenced from the same sample in a study of blood T cell repertoires in COVID-19. Measured with immunoSEQ multiplex PCR; TCRdb has only the in-frame clones, and not every one. The table records a few hundred thousand clones, 88% of them present only once. What was sequenced was peripheral blood. The receptor set was obtained from a woman aged 25-40 years with COVID-19, enrolled during active disease.

The CDR3 loop is CARGTVLYAFF. CDR3 DNA: TGTGCCAGGGGGACAGTCTTGTATGCTTTCTTT. This sequence joins TRBV6-4 and TRBJ1-1, with 7 bases aligning to TRBD1. Germline values: CDR1 MRHNA, CDR2 SNTAGT. This CDR3 is built from 11 residues. The V and J ends lost 9 bases and 11 bases, in that order; junction bases with no gene match: 9.

This chain joins TRBV2 and TRBJ1-2; D might be TRBD1 (6 bases). The CDR3 runs 15 residues. Germline V CDR1 and CDR2: SNHLY, FYNNEI. Trimming took off 5 bases at V and 0 bases at J, with 13 bases between the two ends. This chain's CDR3 is CASSRTEGANYGYTF. CDR3 DNA sequence: TGTGCCAGCAGTCGGACAGAAGGAGCTAACTATGGCTACACCTTC.

V is TRBV10-3 and J is TRBJ1-1; D is unclear. Germline V lookup: CDR1 ENHRY, CDR2 SYGVKD. This CDR3 has 14 residues. Trimming took 3 bases from V and 1 from J, leaving 9 bases between them. The CDR3 region is CAISELSGNTEAFF. In DNA form, the CDR3 reads TGTGCCATCAGTGAATTGTCAGGGAACACTGAAGCTTTCTTT.

The rearrangement uses TRBV5-1 and TRBJ2-1, with a weak D call TRBD2 (5 bases). V shed 1 base and J shed 1 base, with 9 bases lying between them. Germline-derived CDR1 and CDR2 are SGHRS and YFSETQ. The CDR3 has 15 residues. CDR3: CASSLTAVSYNEQFF. The CDR3 bases are TGCGCCAGCAGCTTGACAGCGGTTTCCTACAATGAGCAGTTCTTC.

The chain couples TRBV28 to TRBJ2-4, with D uncertain. Germline-derived CDR1 and CDR2 are MDHEN and SYDVKM. Trimming shortened V by 6 bases and J by 9 bases, and 15 bases separated the two germline ends. The CDR3 has 13 amino acids. DNA of the CDR3: TGTGCCAGCAGCCGACCCCTTAGGAGCATTCAGTACTTC. It is translated as CASSRPLRSIQYF.

This clone has just a few counts. The CDR3 here is CASSQPGLAGGPNEQFF. CDR3 nucleotide sequence: TGTGCCAGCAGTCAACCTGGACTAGCGGGAGGGCCGAATGAGCAGTTCTTC. The chain employs TRBV6-2 or TRBV6-3 and TRBJ2-1, with TRBD2 matching over 15 bases. V shed 5 bases and J 7 bases; nucleotides not matched to a gene: 9. The CDR3 contains 17 residues. The germline V gene has CDR1 MNHEY and CDR2 SVGEGT.

The chain has TRBV2 and TRBJ1-2; 7 bases line up with TRBD1. Germline V gene lookup returns CDR1 SNHLY and CDR2 FYNNEI. The CDR3 has 13 amino acids. V was clipped by 8 bases and J by 5 bases; unmatched bases: 8. The CDR3 protein is CASDGTALYGYTF. The CDR3 coding sequence is TGTGCCAGCGACGGGACAGCGTTATATGGCTACACCTTC.

CDR3 sequence (DNA): TGTGCCTGGAGTCCCCACTTCCGGGGGGACTATGGCTACACCTTC. Translating it yields CAWSPHFRGDYGYTF. V usage is TRBV30 and J usage is TRBJ1-2, with a possible D match to TRBD1 (5 bases). The CDR3 is 15 residues long. Germline V gives CDR1 GTSNPN, CDR2 SVGIG (reference sequence). Trimming removed 2 bases from V and 3 bases from J, with 16 bases in between.

This clone was counted a few times. The chain joins TRBV4-1 to TRBJ1-2; D might be TRBD1 (6 bases). The CDR3 is 17 residues long. V was trimmed by 0 bases and J by 1 base, leaving 15 bases between them. Germline CDR1 is MGHRA and CDR2 is YSYEKL. CDR3 region: CASSQDTRQGFNYGYTF. The CDR3 bases are TGCGCCAGCAGCCAAGATACGCGGCAGGGGTTTAACTATGGCTACACCTTC.